The 27 T cell receptor beta chains listed next were all sequenced from one sample in a study of T cell responses to AZD1222 COVID-19 vaccine. Sequencing used immunoSEQ multiplex PCR; TCRdb keeps in-frame clones, though not all of them. The table includes more than 140,000 clones, about 87% detected once. Sequencing was performed on peripheral blood, taken on day 0 of MenACWY control vaccination. These receptors originate from an adult in good health.

The rearrangement uses TRBV7-9 and TRBJ2-5; a weak D match, TRBD2 (6 bases). The CDR3 extends over 12 amino acids. Germline V gene data show CDR1 as SEHNR and CDR2 as FQNEAQ (reference sequence). The V end was cut by 4 bases, the J end by 3 bases, with 6 bases between. The CDR3 nucleotides read TGTGCCAGCAGCTGGGGGGAAGAGACCCAGTACTTC. Its protein product is CASSWGEETQYF.

The CDR3 loop is CASSYHRSTNTEAFF. The CDR3 DNA sequence: TGTGCCAGCAGTTATCATCGGTCTACAAACACTGAAGCTTTCTTT. J is TRBJ1-1 and V is TRBV6-5; D not certain. V was trimmed by 3 bases and J by 2 bases, leaving 13 bases between them. CDR1 and CDR2 from the germline V gene are MNHEY and SVGAGI. The CDR3 sequence is 15 residues long.

The chain uses TRBV19 and TRBJ2-5, with D unclear. This CDR3 region has 13 residues. The germline V gene has CDR1 LNHDA and CDR2 SQIVND (reference sequence). Trimming shortened V by 1 base and J by 3 bases, and 6 bases separated the two germline ends. The CDR3 loop is CASSIAAKETQYF. The CDR3 coding sequence is TGTGCCAGTAGTATAGCGGCCAAAGAGACCCAGTACTTC.

This rearrangement joins TRBV10-3 to TRBJ1-2, with TRBD1 as a possible D gene (5 bases). The CDR3 has 18 residues. The V end lost 3 bases, the J end lost 5 bases, and 25 bases lay between the germline ends. CDR1 ENHRY and CDR2 SYGVKD come from the germline V gene. CDR3 nucleotides: TGTGCCATCAGTGACACTACCTTGTTAGCGTTCGGGACTTATGGCTACACCTTC. The encoded protein is CAISDTTLLAFGTYGYTF.

This clone turned up a few times. This rearrangement joins TRBV11-2 to TRBJ2-3; 8 nucleotides match TRBD1. Looked up from germline, CDR1 is SGHAT and CDR2 is FQNNGV. V lost 4 bases to trimming and J lost 1 base; unmatched junction nucleotides: 7. This CDR3 region has 16 residues. The CDR3 protein is CASSYLRGRGTDTQYF. CDR3 nucleotide sequence: TGTGCCAGCAGCTACCTCAGGGGGCGTGGCACAGATACGCAGTATTTT.

CDR3 sequence (DNA): TGTGCCAGCAGCTTAGAACAGCCTTTCTATGGCTACACCTTC. It is translated as CASSLEQPFYGYTF. This chain uses TRBV7-2 with TRBJ1-2; D remains ambiguous. Looked up from germline, CDR1 is SGHTA and CDR2 is FQGNSA. This CDR3 spans 14 amino acids. The V gene lost 1 base and the J gene lost 4 bases, with 10 bases spanning the gap.

With respect to this clone: The same CDR3 arises from other DNA sequences in this sample as well. In nucleotides, the CDR3 is TGTGCCAGCAGCCCCGACAGGGTCCGCTACGAGCAGTACTTC. Translation: CASSPDRVRYEQYF. The chain uses TRBV7-2 and TRBJ2-7, with TRBD1 matching 7 bases. With 5 bases clipped from V and 3 bases from J, the junction kept 7 bases outside the gene matches. Germline lookup yields CDR1 SGHTA and CDR2 FQGNSA. CDR3 length: 14 residues.

The chain links TRBV7-2 to TRBJ1-2; TRBD1 is a possible D gene (5 bases). From germline, CDR1 is SGHTA and CDR2 FQGNSA. The CDR3 is made up of 11 amino acids. V shed 3 bases and J shed 12 bases, with 11 bases lying between them. The CDR3 nucleotides are TGTGCCAGCAGCTTGGAAGGGGCGAACACCTTC. Its protein product is CASSLEGANTF. The whole variable domain, remainder taken from reference TRBV7-2 and TRBJ1-2, is GAGVSQSPSNKVTEKGKDVELRCDPISGHTALYWYRQSLGQGLEFLIYFQGNSAPDKSGLPSDRFSAERTGGSVSTLTIQRTQQEDSAVYLCASSLEGANTFGSGTRLTVV.

This chain connects TRBV7-2 to TRBJ2-1; D unclear. Trimming left V 4 bases short and J 9 bases short, with 10 bases between. Germline V gene data show CDR1 as SGHTA and CDR2 as FQGNSA. The CDR3 runs to 12 residues. CDR3 bases: TGTGCCAGCAGCTCACCTCCCCTTGAGCAGTTCTTC. Residues: CASSSPPLEQFF.

This rearrangement joins TRBV12-3 or TRBV12-4 to TRBJ1-2; D is unclear. V was trimmed by 3 bases and J by 0 bases, leaving 5 bases between them. The CDR3 extends over 13 amino acids. Written as DNA, the CDR3 is TGTGCCAGCAGTTTCACGGCTAACTATGGCTACACCTTC. This translates into CASSFTANYGYTF.

The genes are TRBV5-1 and TRBJ2-3; 10 nucleotides line up with TRBD2. This CDR3 contains 16 residues. Germline V CDR1 and CDR2: SGHRS, YFSETQ. The V gene end was trimmed by 5 bases and the J gene end by 6 bases; junction bases not matched to a gene: 12. The DNA of the CDR3 is TGCGCCAGCAGTCCATTCCCTAGCGGGAGAAGGGATACGCAGTATTTT. Its translation is CASSPFPSGRRDTQYF.

The V gene is TRBV11-2, the J gene TRBJ2-3; 12 positions agree with TRBD2. This CDR3 has 17 residues. The germline V gene encodes CDR1 SGHAT and CDR2 FQNNGV. Trimming cost V 4 bases and J 2 bases; bases outside gene matches: 7. As DNA, the CDR3 is TGTGCCAGCAGCTCAGCCCGGACTAGCGGGAACACAGATACGCAGTATTTT. Its protein product is CASSSARTSGNTDTQYF.

The chain links TRBV28 to TRBJ1-2; possible D gene TRBD1, 6 bases. V lost 5 bases and J 3 bases, leaving 16 bases between the germline ends. The CDR3 is 15 residues long. Germline CDR1 MDHEN, CDR2 SYDVKM. In DNA, the CDR3 is TGTGCCAGCAGTCCAAGGAGACAGGCCTACTATGGCTACACCTTC. Its protein is CASSPRRQAYYGYTF.

This chain links TRBV19 with TRBJ1-1; 7 bases match TRBD1. The germline CDR1 and CDR2 sequences are LNHDA and SQIVND (reference sequence). Trimming took 5 bases from V and 1 from J; bases not matched to a gene: 4. The CDR3 is 14 residues long. In DNA, the CDR3 is TGTGCCAGTAGTCCCGGACAGGAGAACACTGAAGCTTTCTTT. This translates into CASSPGQENTEAFF.

This sequence joins TRBV7-9 and TRBJ1-2; TRBD1 aligns across 9 bases. The CDR3 is 15 amino acids. Germline CDR1 and CDR2: SEHNR and FQNEAQ (reference sequence). V was clipped by 4 bases and J by 7 bases; unmatched bases: 10. The CDR3, as DNA: TGTGCCAGCAGCTCCGTAGAAAGGACAGGGGCTGGCTACACCTTC. It encodes CASSSVERTGAGYTF.

This rearrangement joins TRBV7-3 to TRBJ2-1; 11 nucleotides match TRBD2. Germline V gives CDR1 SGHTA, CDR2 FQGTGA. The CDR3 contains 15 residues. V dropped 3 bases and J dropped 7; count of bases not matched to a gene: 5. Here the CDR3 DNA reads TGTGCCAGCAGCTTTAGTAGCGGGGGGGCAAATGAGCAGTTCTTC. Translation: CASSFSSGGANEQFF.

V gene TRBV12-2 combines with J gene TRBJ2-3; the table names TRBD2, a call not compared with the DNA. TRBV12-2 is tagged as a pseudogene. The CDR3 contains 18 residues. CDR3 sequence (DNA): TGTGCAAGTCGCCCACGGACTAGCGGAGGCCATAGCACAGATACGCAGTATTTT. Translating gives CASRPRTSGGHSTDTQYF.

This sequence joins TRBV18 and TRBJ1-1; 9 bases line up with TRBD1. Germline V gives CDR1 KGHSH, CDR2 LQKENI. This CDR3 has 17 residues. Trimming took 4 bases from V and 4 from J; bases not matched to a gene: 13. The CDR3 region has the DNA TGTGCCAGCTCACAGGTCACAGGGGGCAGGACGGGCACTGAAGCTTTCTTT. As protein: CASSQVTGGRTGTEAFF.

This clone was picked up a small number of times. The rearrangement links TRBV18 to TRBJ2-3; D uncertain. V shed 5 bases and J shed 5 bases, with 17 bases lying between them. The CDR3 sequence is 15 residues long. Per the germline V gene, CDR1 is KGHSH and CDR2 is LQKENI. CDR3: CASSASQMVGDTQYF. CDR3 in DNA: TGTGCCAGCTCAGCATCACAAATGGTTGGAGATACGCAGTATTTT.

The V gene is TRBV5-1, the J gene TRBJ2-3, with 7 bases lining up with TRBD2. Germline-derived CDR1 and CDR2 are SGHRS and YFSETQ. The CDR3 consists of 16 residues. The V and J ends lost 4 bases and 3 bases, in that order; junction bases with no gene match: 11. The CDR3 DNA sequence: TGCGCCAGCAGCAACGGGGGGTCGGTTTTAACAGATACGCAGTATTTT. Translating it yields CASSNGGSVLTDTQYF.

This chain connects TRBV21-1 to TRBJ1-5; the tabulated D call, TRBD1, remains unverified against the DNA. TRBV21-1 is termed a pseudogene. This CDR3 is 17 amino acids long. For the CDR3, the DNA is TGTGCCAGCGACAGGCAACGGTTTTTGGATGGCAATCAGCCCCAGCATTTT. Encoded protein: CASDRQRFLDGNQPQHF.

V and J are TRBV2 and TRBJ2-5, with D perhaps matching TRBD2 (6 bases). Trimming took off 4 bases at V and 5 bases at J, with 17 bases between the two ends. Germline CDR1 is SNHLY and CDR2 is FYNNEI. The CDR3 is 15 residues long. CDR3 protein: CASSAGPGGRETQYF. In DNA, the CDR3 is TGTGCCAGCAGTGCTGGCCCCGGAGGGAGGGAGACCCAGTACTTC.

V usage is TRBV12-5 and J usage is TRBJ2-1; 8 bases match TRBD1. With V trimmed by 8 bases and J by 7 bases, 7 bases remained unmatched. CDR1 is LGHNT and CDR2 is FRNRAP in the germline V gene. The CDR3 runs to 13 residues. The CDR3 loop reads CASRRTGKNEQFF. The CDR3 region has the DNA TGTGCTAGTAGAAGGACAGGGAAAAATGAGCAGTTCTTC.

The V and J genes are TRBV4-1 and TRBJ2-3, with TRBD2 matching 7 bases. The CDR3 is 17 residues long. Germline assignment: CDR1 MGHRA and CDR2 YSYEKL. V shed 1 base and J 3 bases; nucleotides not matched to a gene: 10. CDR3 in DNA: TGCGCCAGCAGCCAAGGTCCCGCCCTAGCGGTGACAGATACGCAGTATTTT. Its protein is CASSQGPALAVTDTQYF.

V and J are TRBV5-4 and TRBJ1-2; 7 nucleotides align to TRBD1. V dropped 3 bases and J dropped 2; count of bases not matched to a gene: 10. Germline loops: CDR1 SGHNT, CDR2 YYREEE (reference sequence). The CDR3 runs to 16 residues. The CDR3 sequence: CASSSGGGQYNYGYTF. The CDR3, as DNA: TGTGCCAGCAGCTCAGGGGGAGGACAGTACAACTATGGCTACACCTTC.

In DNA, the CDR3 is TGTGCCAGCAGCTTAGAGACAGCTCCTGCCTACGAGCAGTACTTC. Its protein product is CASSLETAPAYEQYF. The rearrangement links TRBV11-3 to TRBJ2-7; D perhaps matches TRBD1 (5 bases). Trimming removed 0 bases at V and 2 bases at J, with 11 bases between. The CDR3 contains 15 residues. Germline CDR1 SGHNT, CDR2 YENEEA.

This chain links TRBV6-2 or TRBV6-3 with TRBJ1-1; tentative D call: TRBD1 (5 bases). This CDR3 is 15 amino acids long. Germline lookup yields CDR1 MNHEY and CDR2 SVGEGT. The V end was cut by 5 bases, the J end by 6 bases, with 19 bases between. The CDR3: CASSPVGQGIAEAFF. The CDR3 DNA is TGTGCCAGCAGTCCCGTGGGGCAGGGAATAGCTGAAGCTTTCTTT.